The rows below give T cell receptor beta chains drawn from one sample of a study of a mutant IDH1 vaccine in newly diagnosed glioma. Libraries were prepared by immunoSEQ multiplex PCR; TCRdb keeps only in-frame clonotypes and omits some of them. Among more than 80,000 clones listed, about four fifths were seen once. The sequences come from PBMCs, collected from a glioma patient treated with radiotherapy, temozolomide or both. All receptors come from a woman between 45 and 65 years old with glioma. CDR3s include the opening cysteine and the closing phenylalanine or tryptophan. The D gene is left open where the match is weak. Size values are once, few and many counts, or a class for expanded clones, and some rows have none.

len	d_gene	abundance	v_gene	j_gene	CDR3nt	CDR3aa
19	TRBD2	-	TRBV4-3	TRBJ2-2	TGCGCCAGCAGCCAAGAAGCTAGCGGGGGGACCGCGAACACCGGGGAGCTGTTTTTT	CASSQEASGGTANTGELFF
14	-	-	TRBV9	TRBJ2-3	TGTGCCAGCAGCGATCGACTACTAACAGATACGCAGTATTTT	CASSDRLLTDTQYF
11	-	-	TRBV20-1	TRBJ2-1	TGCAGTGCTAGATCGGAGAATGAGCAGTTCTTC	CSARSENEQFF
13	-	-	TRBV9	TRBJ2-7	TGTGCCAGCACCCAAAGCGGGCAGGGCGAGCAGTACTTC	CASTQSGQGEQYF
19	TRBD2	-	TRBV9	TRBJ2-1	TGTGCCAGCAGCACTCCCGGGACTAGCGGGGTTACTCCCTACAATGAGCAGTTCTTC	CASSTPGTSGVTPYNEQFF
15	TRBD2	few	TRBV7-2	TRBJ2-7	TGTGCCAGCAGCTTAGGTCTTAGCGGGGTACTCGAGCAGTACTTC	CASSLGLSGVLEQYF
13	-	-	TRBV5-1	TRBJ2-3	TGCGCCAGTAGAGCGGCTAGCACAGATACGCAGTATTTT	CASRAASTDTQYF
16	-	-	TRBV5-1	TRBJ2-1	TGCGCCAGCAGCTTCCAGACAGGGAGGCCGGGCAATGAGCAGTTCTTC	CASSFQTGRPGNEQFF
13	-	-	TRBV5-1	TRBJ2-3	TGCGCCAGCAGCTCCTCAGGGTCAGATACGCAGTATTTT	CASSSSGSDTQYF
13	-	once	TRBV7-2	TRBJ2-7	TGTGCCAGCAGCTTAGCACTAGCTTACGAGCAGTACTTC	CASSLALAYEQYF
16	TRBD1	-	TRBV30	TRBJ2-7	TGTGCCTGGAGTGGGCACAGGGGCAGACGATCCTACGAGCAGTACTTC	CAWSGHRGRRSYEQYF
15	-	-	TRBV10-3	TRBJ2-7	TGTGCCATCAGCGAGACGATCACAGATGGCAACGAGCAGTACTTC	CAISETITDGNEQYF
18	-	-	TRBV19	TRBJ1-6	TGTGCCAGTAGTACCGCCCGGAAGCTGGGGGGATCTTATTCACCCCTCCACTTT	CASSTARKLGGSYSPLHF
13	-	-	TRBV5-6	TRBJ2-1	TGTGCCAGCAGCCCGACTGGGGGCAATGAGCAGTTCTTC	CASSPTGGNEQFF
13	-	many	TRBV4-3	TRBJ1-4	TGCGCCAGCAGCCAAGAAACAGGGGAAAAACTGTTTTTT	CASSQETGEKLFF
13	-	-	TRBV4-3	TRBJ1-1	TGCGCCAGCAGCCATGGGACGCGAACTGAAGCTTTCTTT	CASSHGTRTEAFF
16	TRBD2	once	TRBV9	TRBJ2-5	TGTGCCAGCAGCTTCACTAGCGGGGGGGCCTGGGAGACCCAGTACTTC	CASSFTSGGAWETQYF
15	-	-	TRBV15	TRBJ1-5	TGTGCCACCAGCAGAGACAGGAATAGCAATCAGCCCCAGCATTTT	CATSRDRNSNQPQHF
17	TRBD1	few	TRBV11-2	TRBJ1-6	TGTGCCAGCAGCTCCAAGCGGACAGGGGATTTTTATTCACCCCTCCACTTT	CASSSKRTGDFYSPLHF
15	TRBD1	-	TRBV19	TRBJ2-7	TGTGCCAGTAGTAGGGGGACAGGGGGCTCCTACGAGCAGTACTTC	CASSRGTGGSYEQYF
15	-	-	TRBV15	TRBJ1-4	TGTGCCACCAGCAGCGGGGATAAAACTAATGAAAAACTGTTTTTT	CATSSGDKTNEKLFF
13	TRBD2	-	TRBV10-3	TRBJ2-5	TGTGCCAGCGGACTAGCGGGTCAAGAGACCCAGTACTTC	CASGLAGQETQYF
15	-	-	TRBV14	TRBJ2-5	TGTGCCAGCAGCCAGTATGGGGACCATCGAGAGACCCAGTACTTC	CASSQYGDHRETQYF
11	-	-	TRBV30	TRBJ2-2	TGTGCCTGGAAGAACACCGGGGAGCTGTTTTTT	CAWKNTGELFF
12	-	-	TRBV11-2	TRBJ1-1	TGTGCCAGCAGCGGATTCCGGTCTGAAGCTTTCTTT	CASSGFRSEAFF
15	TRBD2	-	TRBV28	TRBJ2-7	TGTGCCAGCAGTTCACAGCGGGGCCTGACCTACGAGCAGTACTTC	CASSSQRGLTYEQYF
17	TRBD1	-	TRBV11-3	TRBJ2-6	TGTGCCAGCAGCCCGGGGACAGGGAGCTCTGGGGCCAACGTCCTGACTTTC	CASSPGTGSSGANVLTF
13	-	-	TRBV6-1	TRBJ2-3	TGTGCCAGCAGTGAACGAAGGGCGGATACGCAGTATTTT	CASSERRADTQYF
13	-	-	TRBV5-6	TRBJ1-1	TGTGCCAGCAAAGTCGAGGCGCGGACTGAAGCTTTCTTT	CASKVEARTEAFF
15	-	-	TRBV4-3	TRBJ2-2	TGCGCCAGCACCCTAGGGGCCCGCGGCCCCGGGGAGCTGTTTTTT	CASTLGARGPGELFF
15	-	-	TRBV9	TRBJ2-2	TGTGCCAGCAGCCCAGGAGGGGGCGCCACCGGGGAGCTGTTTTTT	CASSPGGGATGELFF
15	-	-	TRBV27	TRBJ2-2	TGTGCCAGCACCGGACGTCCGGTCGATCCCGGGGAGCTGTTTTTT	CASTGRPVDPGELFF
11	-	once	TRBV10-3	TRBJ2-4	TGTGCCATCAGTGAGGGAAACATTCAGTACTTC	CAISEGNIQYF
12	-	-	TRBV27	TRBJ2-7	TGTGCCAGCAGTTTAGCGGGTCGCGAGCAGTACTTC	CASSLAGREQYF
12	-	-	TRBV7-9	TRBJ1-1	TGTGCCAGCAGCCTGTTGAGCACTGAAGCTTTCTTT	CASSLLSTEAFF
15	-	-	TRBV14	TRBJ2-3	TGTGCCAGCAGCCAGCGACGGGTGGTCACAGATACGCAGTATTTT	CASSQRRVVTDTQYF
14	-	-	TRBV27	TRBJ1-5	TGTGCCAGCAGTTTGGGCGGCTCCAATCAGCCCCAGCATTTT	CASSLGGSNQPQHF
13	-	few	TRBV29-1	TRBJ1-1	TGCAGCGTTGGTAGGGGGATGAACACTGAAGCTTTCTTT	CSVGRGMNTEAFF
13	TRBD1	-	TRBV10-1	TRBJ2-3	TGCGCCAGCAGTGACCACAGGGGAGATACGCAGTATTTT	CASSDHRGDTQYF
14	TRBD1	-	TRBV29-1	TRBJ2-7	TGCAGCGTTGAGGGGACAGGGCTATCCTACGAGCAGTACTTC	CSVEGTGLSYEQYF
13	-	-	TRBV28	TRBJ1-2	TGTGCCAGCGTCCGCGGTGGGAACTATGGCTACACCTTC	CASVRGGNYGYTF
16	TRBD2	few	TRBV4-1	TRBJ2-1	TGCGCCAGCAGCCAAAGTCGGGACTATGGCATCGGTGAGCAGTTCTTC	CASSQSRDYGIGEQFF
15	-	-	TRBV19	TRBJ2-2	TGTGCCAGTTCTCGCCCGCAGAGTCGAGGAGGGGAGCTGTTTTTT	CASSRPQSRGGELFF
15	-	-	TRBV6-1	TRBJ1-5	TGTGCCAGCATCCGGACCTCCTGGGTCGATGAGCCCCAGCATTTT	CASIRTSWVDEPQHF